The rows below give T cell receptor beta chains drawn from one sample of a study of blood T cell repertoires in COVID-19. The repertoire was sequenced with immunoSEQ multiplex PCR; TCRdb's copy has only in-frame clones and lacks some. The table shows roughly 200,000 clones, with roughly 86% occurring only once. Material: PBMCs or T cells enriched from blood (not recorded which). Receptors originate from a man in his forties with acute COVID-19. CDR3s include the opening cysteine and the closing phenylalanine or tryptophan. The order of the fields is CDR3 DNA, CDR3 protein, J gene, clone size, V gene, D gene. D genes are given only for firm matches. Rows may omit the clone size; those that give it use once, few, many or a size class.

CDR3nt: TGTGCCAGCAGCTTATCACAGACGAGCTCCTACGAGCAGTACTTC
CDR3aa: CASSLSQTSSYEQYF
j_gene: TRBJ2-7
abundance: -
v_gene: TRBV7-2
d_gene: -

CDR3nt: TGTGCCAGCGTAGGGACAGGGCCCTATGGCTACACCTTC
CDR3aa: CASVGTGPYGYTF
j_gene: TRBJ1-2
abundance: -
v_gene: TRBV6-6
d_gene: TRBD1

CDR3nt: TGTGCCAGCAGTGAGCCGTACCTGACAGGGGTTAGGGACGAGCAGTACTTC
CDR3aa: CASSEPYLTGVRDEQYF
j_gene: TRBJ2-7
abundance: -
v_gene: TRBV6-1
d_gene: TRBD1

CDR3nt: TGTGCCAGCAGCTTGGAGTATACGAGGACTGAAGCTTTCTTT
CDR3aa: CASSLEYTRTEAFF
j_gene: TRBJ1-1
abundance: -
v_gene: TRBV5-5
d_gene: -

CDR3nt: TGTGCCTGGAGGGGCACGAGCTCCTATAATTCACCCCTCCACTTT
CDR3aa: CAWRGTSSYNSPLHF
j_gene: TRBJ1-6
abundance: -
v_gene: TRBV30
d_gene: -

CDR3nt: TGTGCCAGCAGTTATAATAATGAAAAACTGTTTTTT
CDR3aa: CASSYNNEKLFF
j_gene: TRBJ1-4
abundance: -
v_gene: TRBV27
d_gene: -

CDR3nt: TGTGCCAGCAGCTCTATGGGGGGGATGAATTCACCCCTCCACTTT
CDR3aa: CASSSMGGMNSPLHF
j_gene: TRBJ1-6
abundance: -
v_gene: TRBV11-2
d_gene: -

CDR3nt: TGCGCCAGCAGCTTGGCCACAGGGGGAAACACTGAAGCTTTCTTT
CDR3aa: CASSLATGGNTEAFF
j_gene: TRBJ1-1
abundance: -
v_gene: TRBV5-1
d_gene: TRBD1

CDR3nt: TGTGCCAGCAGGGCAGGGGGCGAGAACACTGAAGCTTTCTTT
CDR3aa: CASRAGGENTEAFF
j_gene: TRBJ1-1
abundance: -
v_gene: TRBV7-9
d_gene: TRBD1

CDR3nt: TGTGCCAGCACCTTGGGGGGGCGGACTAACTATGGCTACACCTTC
CDR3aa: CASTLGGRTNYGYTF
j_gene: TRBJ1-2
abundance: -
v_gene: TRBV28
d_gene: -

CDR3nt: TGTGCCAGCAGCCAAGCCCGGGGGGGTTATAACAATCAGCCCCAGCATTTT
CDR3aa: CASSQARGGYNNQPQHF
j_gene: TRBJ1-5
abundance: -
v_gene: TRBV28
d_gene: -

CDR3nt: TGTGCCAGCAGCGTTGGGGGGGCCACGGGCCAGTACTTC
CDR3aa: CASSVGGATGQYF
j_gene: TRBJ2-5
abundance: -
v_gene: TRBV9
d_gene: -

CDR3nt: TGTGCCAGCAGCTCGAGTGGGACAGGTACCGGGGAGCTGTTTTTT
CDR3aa: CASSSSGTGTGELFF
j_gene: TRBJ2-2
abundance: -
v_gene: TRBV7-2
d_gene: TRBD1

CDR3nt: TGTGCCAGCAGACTACTAAGCTCCTATAATTCACCCCTCCACTTT
CDR3aa: CASRLLSSYNSPLHF
j_gene: TRBJ1-6
abundance: once
v_gene: TRBV6-5
d_gene: -

CDR3nt: TGTGCCAGCACTCCCGGGGGGTCCTATTATTCACCCCTCCACTTT
CDR3aa: CASTPGGSYYSPLHF
j_gene: TRBJ1-6
abundance: -
v_gene: TRBV28
d_gene: -

CDR3nt: TGTGCCAGCGGATCCTCGGGGTTCAGCGGGAGGGAGGACAATGAGCAGTTCTTC
CDR3aa: CASGSSGFSGREDNEQFF
j_gene: TRBJ2-1
abundance: -
v_gene: TRBV7-6
d_gene: TRBD2

CDR3nt: TGTGCCAGCATGGGACTCCCGAGAACTGAAGCTTTCTTT
CDR3aa: CASMGLPRTEAFF
j_gene: TRBJ1-1
abundance: -
v_gene: TRBV27
d_gene: -

CDR3nt: TGCGCCAGCAGCCAGCGGGAGGGGAACACCGGGGAGCTGTTTTTT
CDR3aa: CASSQREGNTGELFF
j_gene: TRBJ2-2
abundance: -
v_gene: TRBV5-1
d_gene: TRBD2

CDR3nt: TGCGCCAGCAGTGTTCCAGATTTGAACACTGAAGCTTTCTTT
CDR3aa: CASSVPDLNTEAFF
j_gene: TRBJ1-1
abundance: -
v_gene: TRBV10-2
d_gene: -

CDR3nt: TGTGCCAGCAGCCCCTCCGGGGGCTACGAGCAGTACTTC
CDR3aa: CASSPSGGYEQYF
j_gene: TRBJ2-7
abundance: -
v_gene: TRBV7-3
d_gene: -

CDR3nt: TGTGCCAGCAGCCTGGGACAGGGGACCACCGGGGAGCTGTTTTTT
CDR3aa: CASSLGQGTTGELFF
j_gene: TRBJ2-2
abundance: -
v_gene: TRBV3-1/TRBV3-2
d_gene: TRBD1

CDR3nt: TGTGCCAGCAGTCAGGCCCTTTCATCTGGAAACACCATATATTTT
CDR3aa: CASSQALSSGNTIYF
j_gene: TRBJ1-3
abundance: -
v_gene: TRBV5-4
d_gene: -

CDR3nt: TGTGCCACCGGGGGGAGCTCCTACAATGAGCAGTTCTTC
CDR3aa: CATGGSSYNEQFF
j_gene: TRBJ2-1
abundance: -
v_gene: TRBV27
d_gene: TRBD2

CDR3nt: TGCGCCAGCAGCTCCTCGCGGCAGACCCCTAGCCCGAACACCATATATTTT
CDR3aa: CASSSSRQTPSPNTIYF
j_gene: TRBJ1-3
abundance: -
v_gene: TRBV5-1
d_gene: -

CDR3nt: TGTGCCACCAGTGATCCCTTAGCGGGAGCGGGAGAGACCCAGTACTTC
CDR3aa: CATSDPLAGAGETQYF
j_gene: TRBJ2-5
abundance: once
v_gene: TRBV24-1
d_gene: TRBD2

CDR3nt: TGTGCCAGCACTTTAAGCGGGGGCACAGATACGCAGTATTTT
CDR3aa: CASTLSGGTDTQYF
j_gene: TRBJ2-3
abundance: -
v_gene: TRBV28
d_gene: TRBD2

CDR3nt: TGTGCCAGCAGTTACTCGGGGGGATTTGGTGATTGGGGCTACACCTTC
CDR3aa: CASSYSGGFGDWGYTF
j_gene: TRBJ1-2
abundance: -
v_gene: TRBV6-5
d_gene: -

CDR3nt: TGTGCCAGTAGGAGACTAGCGGGAGTTAACAGTGAGCAGTTCTTC
CDR3aa: CASRRLAGVNSEQFF
j_gene: TRBJ2-1
abundance: -
v_gene: TRBV19
d_gene: TRBD2

CDR3nt: TGCGCCAGCAGCTTGTCGATACAGGGTCTGGGGAGAGAGACCCAGTACTTC
CDR3aa: CASSLSIQGLGRETQYF
j_gene: TRBJ2-5
abundance: -
v_gene: TRBV5-1
d_gene: -

CDR3nt: TGTGCCAGCAGCCCCCAGGTGAGGGCCGTTAGCACAGATACGCAGTATTTT
CDR3aa: CASSPQVRAVSTDTQYF
j_gene: TRBJ2-3
abundance: -
v_gene: TRBV7-3
d_gene: -

CDR3nt: TGCGCCAGCAGCTTGGGGGAGCTAGCGGGCTTCCAAGAGACCCAGTACTTC
CDR3aa: CASSLGELAGFQETQYF
j_gene: TRBJ2-5
abundance: -
v_gene: TRBV5-1
d_gene: TRBD2

CDR3nt: TGCGCCAGCAGCTTGGGGTCGGTTACGAACACTGAAGCTTTCTTT
CDR3aa: CASSLGSVTNTEAFF
j_gene: TRBJ1-1
abundance: -
v_gene: TRBV5-1
d_gene: -

CDR3nt: TGTGCCAGCAGCGTCACTAGCCACCCCCAGGAGACCCAGTACTTC
CDR3aa: CASSVTSHPQETQYF
j_gene: TRBJ2-5
abundance: -
v_gene: TRBV9
d_gene: -

CDR3nt: TGTGCCAGCAGCGTAAGCGGGAGGAGGGACGAGCAGTACTTC
CDR3aa: CASSVSGRRDEQYF
j_gene: TRBJ2-7
abundance: -
v_gene: TRBV9
d_gene: TRBD2

CDR3nt: TGTGCCATCAGTGGGGCCCTTGGGGAGGGTCCAGATACGCAGTATTTT
CDR3aa: CAISGALGEGPDTQYF
j_gene: TRBJ2-3
abundance: -
v_gene: TRBV10-3
d_gene: TRBD2

CDR3nt: TGCGCCAGCAGCATCCAGGGAATGAACACTGAAGCTTTCTTT
CDR3aa: CASSIQGMNTEAFF
j_gene: TRBJ1-1
abundance: -
v_gene: TRBV5-1
d_gene: -

CDR3nt: TGTGCCAGCAGCCCAGGTATCTCCTACGAGCAGTACTTC
CDR3aa: CASSPGISYEQYF
j_gene: TRBJ2-7
abundance: once
v_gene: TRBV7-9
d_gene: -

CDR3nt: TGTGCCAGCAGGAGTCGGGTATCCTACGAGCAGTACTTC
CDR3aa: CASRSRVSYEQYF
j_gene: TRBJ2-7
abundance: -
v_gene: TRBV28
d_gene: -

CDR3nt: TGTGCCTGGGGGGAGGCTACCTACGAGCAGTACTTC
CDR3aa: CAWGEATYEQYF
j_gene: TRBJ2-7
abundance: -
v_gene: TRBV30
d_gene: -

CDR3nt: TGTGCCAGCAGAATCTCCCCCTACGAGCAGTACTTC
CDR3aa: CASRISPYEQYF
j_gene: TRBJ2-7
abundance: -
v_gene: TRBV6-5
d_gene: -

CDR3nt: TGCGCCAGCAGCTCGCAGGGAGCGGGAGGGGGTGAGACCCAGTACTTC
CDR3aa: CASSSQGAGGGETQYF
j_gene: TRBJ2-5
abundance: -
v_gene: TRBV5-1
d_gene: TRBD2

CDR3nt: TGCAGCGTGGCCGGGACAGTCGGGACCTCTACCTACGAGCAGTACTTC
CDR3aa: CSVAGTVGTSTYEQYF
j_gene: TRBJ2-7
abundance: -
v_gene: TRBV29-1
d_gene: TRBD1

CDR3nt: TGTGCCAGCAGCCCCTACAGGGGAAGAGAGCAGTACTTC
CDR3aa: CASSPYRGREQYF
j_gene: TRBJ2-7
abundance: -
v_gene: TRBV7-2
d_gene: TRBD1

CDR3nt: TGTGCCAGCAGCTTGGAGCCAGATACGCAGTATTTT
CDR3aa: CASSLEPDTQYF
j_gene: TRBJ2-3
abundance: -
v_gene: TRBV5-4
d_gene: -

CDR3nt: TGCGCCAGCAGTCCGGCTAGCGGGACCTACGAGCAGTACTTC
CDR3aa: CASSPASGTYEQYF
j_gene: TRBJ2-7
abundance: -
v_gene: TRBV5-1
d_gene: TRBD2